This note documents a single TCR beta chain sequence. Patients in Seattle were enrolled during active infection, then followed longitudinally. Source study methods: Reference gene primer amplification yielded estimated nucleated cell counts. The method was immunoSEQ multiplex PCR; TCRdb's version includes in-frame clones alone and lacks a portion of them. Clonal size and the V and J genes are those of that table, whereas D and trimming came from the DNA. The data show just under 60,000 clones, with around 82% seen just once and roughly 9.3% held by the top ten. These data originate in a study of blood T cell repertoires in COVID-19. At the level of the study: Samples of COVID-19 (acute and convalescent) were obtained from the United States, Italy and Spain. PBMCs, B-cell-depleted T cells, or T cells were the source of the cDNA or gDNA that made up the material.

CDR3 size: 14 residues. CDR1 is LNHDA, CDR2 SQIVND, per germline (reference sequence). J gave up 5 bases and V 6 bases, and 6 bases lay outside the gene matches. The sample was peripheral blood. This sequence joins TRBV19 and TRBJ1-2, with 10 bases identical to TRBD1. The TCR comes from a man older than 75 with COVID-19, enrolled during active disease. CDR3 in amino acids: CASSSPDRGYGYTF. The CDR3 bases are TGTGCCAGTAGCTCCCCGGACAGGGGGTATGGCTACACCTTC.